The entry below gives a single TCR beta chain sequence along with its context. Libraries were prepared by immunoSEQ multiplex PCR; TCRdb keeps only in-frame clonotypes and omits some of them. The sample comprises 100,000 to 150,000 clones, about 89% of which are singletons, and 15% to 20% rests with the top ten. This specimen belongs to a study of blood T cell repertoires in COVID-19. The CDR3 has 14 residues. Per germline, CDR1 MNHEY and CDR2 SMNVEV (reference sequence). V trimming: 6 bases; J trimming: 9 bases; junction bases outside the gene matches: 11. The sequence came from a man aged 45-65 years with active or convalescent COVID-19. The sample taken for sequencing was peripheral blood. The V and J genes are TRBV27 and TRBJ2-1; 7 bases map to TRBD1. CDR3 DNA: TGTGCCAGCAGCCGACAGATGACAGGGTTTGAGCAGTTCTTC. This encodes CASSRQMTGFEQFF.